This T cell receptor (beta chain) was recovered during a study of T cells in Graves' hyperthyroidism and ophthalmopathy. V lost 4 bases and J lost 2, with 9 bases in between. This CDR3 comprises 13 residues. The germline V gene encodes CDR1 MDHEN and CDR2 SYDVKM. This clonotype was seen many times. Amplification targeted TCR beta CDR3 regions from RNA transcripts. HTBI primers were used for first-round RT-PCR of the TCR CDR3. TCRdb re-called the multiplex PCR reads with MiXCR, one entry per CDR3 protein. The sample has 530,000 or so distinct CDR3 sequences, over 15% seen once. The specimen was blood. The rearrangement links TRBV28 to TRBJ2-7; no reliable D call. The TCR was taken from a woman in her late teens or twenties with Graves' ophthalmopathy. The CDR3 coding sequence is TGTGCCAGCAGTTCCCTAAACGCCTACGAGCAGTACTTC. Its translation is CASSSLNAYEQYF.